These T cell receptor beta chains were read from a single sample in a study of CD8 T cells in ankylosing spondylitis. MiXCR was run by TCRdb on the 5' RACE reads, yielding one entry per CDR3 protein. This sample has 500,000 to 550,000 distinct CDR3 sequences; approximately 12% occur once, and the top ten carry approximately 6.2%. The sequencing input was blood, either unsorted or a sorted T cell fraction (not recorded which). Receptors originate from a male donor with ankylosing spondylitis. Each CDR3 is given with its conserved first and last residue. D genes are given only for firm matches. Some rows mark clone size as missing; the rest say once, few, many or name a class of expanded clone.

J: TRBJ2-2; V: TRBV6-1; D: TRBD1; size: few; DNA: TGTGCCAGCAGTCAAAAAGCTGGGACAGGGCAGCTGTTTTTT; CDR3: CASSQKAGTGQLFF
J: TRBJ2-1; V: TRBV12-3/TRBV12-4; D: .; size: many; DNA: TGTGCCAGCAGTCCCTCGGGCATCAACAATGAGCAGTTCTTC; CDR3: CASSPSGINNEQFF
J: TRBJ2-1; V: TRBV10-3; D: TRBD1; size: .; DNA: TGTGCCATCAGTGAGCCGCAGACAGGGATCGATGAGCAGTTCTTC; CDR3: CAISEPQTGIDEQFF
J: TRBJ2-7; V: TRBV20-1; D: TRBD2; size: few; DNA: TGCAGTATCAAAGCGGGACTAGAATTCGAGCAGTACTTC; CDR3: CSIKAGLEFEQYF
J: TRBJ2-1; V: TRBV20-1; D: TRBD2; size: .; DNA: TGCAGTGCTGAGAAACTGGCGGGAGTCCCCTACAATGAGCAGTTCTTC; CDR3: CSAEKLAGVPYNEQFF
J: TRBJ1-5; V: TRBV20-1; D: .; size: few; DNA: TGCAGTGCTAGAGGTTGGAGCAATCAGCCCCAGCATTTT; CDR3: CSARGWSNQPQHF
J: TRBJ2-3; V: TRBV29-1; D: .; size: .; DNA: TGCAGCGTTGGTCGACAGGCTAGCACAGATACGCAGTATTTT; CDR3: CSVGRQASTDTQYF
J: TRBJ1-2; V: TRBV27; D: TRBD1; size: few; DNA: TGTGCCAGCAGTTACAGGGGGAGCTATGGCTACACCTTC; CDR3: CASSYRGSYGYTF
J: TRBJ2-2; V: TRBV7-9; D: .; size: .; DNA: TGTGCCAGCAGCCCCCCCGGGGGGCTTAACACCGGGGAGCTGTTTTTT; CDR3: CASSPPGGLNTGELFF
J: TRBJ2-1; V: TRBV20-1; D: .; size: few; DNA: TGCAGTGCTAGGTGGCGGGGTGGGGTCAATGAGCAGTTCTTC; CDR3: CSARWRGGVNEQFF
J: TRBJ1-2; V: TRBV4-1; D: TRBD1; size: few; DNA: TGCGCCAGCAGCCAAGATTTGAGGGGGCGCGGCTATGGCTACACCTTC; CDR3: CASSQDLRGRGYGYTF
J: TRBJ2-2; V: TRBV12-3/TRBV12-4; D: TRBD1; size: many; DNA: TGTGCCAGCAGTCCACAGGGGTCTACCGGGGAGCTGTTTTTT; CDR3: CASSPQGSTGELFF
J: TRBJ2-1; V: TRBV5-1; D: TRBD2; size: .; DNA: TGCGCCAGCAGCTTCGCGGCGGGAGGTTTCTACAATGAGCAGTTCTTC; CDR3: CASSFAAGGFYNEQFF
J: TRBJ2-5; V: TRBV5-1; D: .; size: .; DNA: TGCGCCAGCAGCTTCCGGGACTCCCAAGAGACCCAGTACTTC; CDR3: CASSFRDSQETQYF
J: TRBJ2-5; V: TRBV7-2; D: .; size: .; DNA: TGTGCCAGCAGCACCTCCAGGGGAGGCGGGGAGACCCAGTACTTC; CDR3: CASSTSRGGGETQYF
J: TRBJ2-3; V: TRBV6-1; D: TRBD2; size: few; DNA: TGTGCCACCCTAGCGGGTGGGAGTGGAGATACGCAGTATTTT; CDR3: CATLAGGSGDTQYF
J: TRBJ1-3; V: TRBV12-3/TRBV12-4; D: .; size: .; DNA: TGTGCCAGCAGTGGGTCTGTGGTTCTTAGTTCTGGAAACACCATATATTTT; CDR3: CASSGSVVLSSGNTIYF
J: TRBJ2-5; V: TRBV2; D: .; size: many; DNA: TGTGCCAGCAGTGGGAATGGGACTCCCCAGTACTTC; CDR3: CASSGNGTPQYF
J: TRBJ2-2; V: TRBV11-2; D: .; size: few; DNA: TGTGCCAGCAGCTTAGGATACCAACAGAACACCGGGGAGCTGTTTTTT; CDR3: CASSLGYQQNTGELFF
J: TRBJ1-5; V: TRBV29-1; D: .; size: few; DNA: TGCAGCCCGGGCGGTTGGAGCAATCAGCCCCAGCATTTT; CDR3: CSPGGWSNQPQHF
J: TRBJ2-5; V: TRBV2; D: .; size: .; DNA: TGTGCCAGCAGTGAATTGTCATTCTTACAAGAGACCCAGTACTTC; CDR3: CASSELSFLQETQYF
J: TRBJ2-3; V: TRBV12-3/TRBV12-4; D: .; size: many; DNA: TGTGCCAGCAGTTTAGGCGGACAACCCACAGATACGCAGTATTTT; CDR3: CASSLGGQPTDTQYF
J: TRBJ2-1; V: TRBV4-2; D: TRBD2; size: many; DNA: TGTGCCAGCAGCCCCCTGGAGACTAGCAGCGATGAGCAGTTCTTC; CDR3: CASSPLETSSDEQFF
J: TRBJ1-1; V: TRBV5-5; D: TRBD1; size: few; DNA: TGTGCCAGCAGCCGGACAGGGGGAATCATGAACACTGAAGCTTTCTTT; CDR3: CASSRTGGIMNTEAFF
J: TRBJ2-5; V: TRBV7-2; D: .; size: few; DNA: TGTGCCAGCAGCTCGACAGGCGTCGCGGAGACCCAGTACTTC; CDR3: CASSSTGVAETQYF
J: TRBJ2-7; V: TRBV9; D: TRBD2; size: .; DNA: TGTGCCAGCAGCACCGGACTAGCGGGAGTAGGTTACGAGCAGTACTTC; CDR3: CASSTGLAGVGYEQYF
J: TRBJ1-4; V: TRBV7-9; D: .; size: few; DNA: TGTGCCAGCACCCTGGGGCAGGACAAACTGTTTTTT; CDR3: CASTLGQDKLFF
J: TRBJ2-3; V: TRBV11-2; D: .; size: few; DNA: TGTGCCAGCACCCACCGTCCAGATACGCAGTATTTT; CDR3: CASTHRPDTQYF
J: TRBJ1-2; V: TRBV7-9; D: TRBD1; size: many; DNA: TGTGCCAGCAGCTGCACAGGGGTACTCTGTGGCTACACCTTC; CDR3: CASSCTGVLCGYTF
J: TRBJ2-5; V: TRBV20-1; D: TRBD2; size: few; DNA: TGCAGTGCTGTCAAGCCGGGGACTAGCGCACAAGAGACCCAGTACTTC; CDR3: CSAVKPGTSAQETQYF
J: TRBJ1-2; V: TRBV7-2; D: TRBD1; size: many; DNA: TGTGCCAGCAGCTTGGAGGGGGCGAAGGCTAACTATGGCTACACCTTC; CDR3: CASSLEGAKANYGYTF
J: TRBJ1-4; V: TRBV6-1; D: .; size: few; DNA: TGTGCCAGCAGAACGGGACGCCTTAATGAAAAACTGTTTTTT; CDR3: CASRTGRLNEKLFF
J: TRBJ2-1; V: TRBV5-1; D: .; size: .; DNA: TGCGCCAGCAGCTTGGGAGGGGGCCGTCTAGCGGCCTACAATGAGCAGTTCTTC; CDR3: CASSLGGGRLAAYNEQFF
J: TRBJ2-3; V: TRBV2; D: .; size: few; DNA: TGTGCCAGCCGCTGGCAGCGCGCTAGCACAGATACGCAGTATTTT; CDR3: CASRWQRASTDTQYF
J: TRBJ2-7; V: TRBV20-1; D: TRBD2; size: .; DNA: TGCAGTGCTAGAGATTCTGGCGGGAGGGCCGAGCAGTACTTC; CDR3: CSARDSGGRAEQYF
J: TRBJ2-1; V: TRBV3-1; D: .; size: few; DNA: TGTGCCAGCAGCCAACTTTTCTTCTCCTACAATGAGCAGTTCTTC; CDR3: CASSQLFFSYNEQFF
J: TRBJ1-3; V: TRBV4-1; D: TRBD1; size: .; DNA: TGCGCCAGCAGCATTCGACAGGGGGCGAGTGGAAACACCATATATTTT; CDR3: CASSIRQGASGNTIYF
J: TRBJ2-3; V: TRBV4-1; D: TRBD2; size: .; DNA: TGCGCCAGCAGCCAAGATCCCCCCGGGACTAGCGTTAAGGATACGCAGTATTTT; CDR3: CASSQDPPGTSVKDTQYF
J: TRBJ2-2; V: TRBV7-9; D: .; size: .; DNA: TGTGCCAGCAGTGAGGACGGGGAGCTGTTTTTT; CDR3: CASSEDGELFF
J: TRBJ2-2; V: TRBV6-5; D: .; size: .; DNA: TGTGCCAGCAGTTACGACAAGTCGAACACCGGGGAGCTGTTTTTT; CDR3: CASSYDKSNTGELFF
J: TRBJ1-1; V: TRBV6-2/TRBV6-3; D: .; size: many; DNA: TGTGCCAGCAGTTGGCAGACTGAAGCTTTCTTT; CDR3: CASSWQTEAFF
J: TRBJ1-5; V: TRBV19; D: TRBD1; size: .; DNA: TGTGCCAGTAAACCACGGGACAGGGGCCATCAGCCCCAGCATTTT; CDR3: CASKPRDRGHQPQHF
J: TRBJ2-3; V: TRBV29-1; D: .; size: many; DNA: TGCAGCGTTGAAGATCGGGGGGCTGGAGATACGCAGTATTTT; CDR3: CSVEDRGAGDTQYF
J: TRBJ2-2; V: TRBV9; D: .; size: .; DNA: TGTGCCAGCAGCCCATTGCAGGGCCGGGTCACCGGGGAGCTGTTTTTT; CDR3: CASSPLQGRVTGELFF
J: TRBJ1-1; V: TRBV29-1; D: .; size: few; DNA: TGCAGCGTTGAACGGAAGATGAACACTGAAGCTTTCTTT; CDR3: CSVERKMNTEAFF
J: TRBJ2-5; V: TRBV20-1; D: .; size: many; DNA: TGCAGTGCTACCGTGGAGACCCAGTACTTC; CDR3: CSATVETQYF
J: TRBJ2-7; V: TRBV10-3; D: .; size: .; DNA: TGTGCCATCAGTGCCTTAGGCAGGGGCGACGAGCAGTACTTC; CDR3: CAISALGRGDEQYF
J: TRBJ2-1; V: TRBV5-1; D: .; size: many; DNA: TGCGCCAGCAGCTCCTACCGGCTGGGTCAGGGTGTGAATGAGCAGTTCTTC; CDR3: CASSSYRLGQGVNEQFF
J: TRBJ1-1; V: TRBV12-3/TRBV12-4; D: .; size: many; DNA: TGTGCCAGCACCTCGAACACTGAAGCTTTCTTT; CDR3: CASTSNTEAFF
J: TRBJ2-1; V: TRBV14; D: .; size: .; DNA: TGTGCCAGCAGCCAAGGGCTTGATTTCAGGGAGCAGTTCTTC; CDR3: CASSQGLDFREQFF
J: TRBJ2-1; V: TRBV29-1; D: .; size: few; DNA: TGCAGCGTTGAGGGGGCGCTGGGGGAGGATGAGCAGTTCTTC; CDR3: CSVEGALGEDEQFF
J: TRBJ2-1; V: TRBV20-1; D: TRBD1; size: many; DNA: TGCAGTGCTAGAGAGGACAGGAAAACTTACAATGAGCAGTTCTTC; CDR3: CSAREDRKTYNEQFF
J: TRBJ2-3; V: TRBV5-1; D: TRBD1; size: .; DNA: TGCGCCAGCAGCTTGGCCGGGACAGGGATCACAGATACGCAGTATTTT; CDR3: CASSLAGTGITDTQYF